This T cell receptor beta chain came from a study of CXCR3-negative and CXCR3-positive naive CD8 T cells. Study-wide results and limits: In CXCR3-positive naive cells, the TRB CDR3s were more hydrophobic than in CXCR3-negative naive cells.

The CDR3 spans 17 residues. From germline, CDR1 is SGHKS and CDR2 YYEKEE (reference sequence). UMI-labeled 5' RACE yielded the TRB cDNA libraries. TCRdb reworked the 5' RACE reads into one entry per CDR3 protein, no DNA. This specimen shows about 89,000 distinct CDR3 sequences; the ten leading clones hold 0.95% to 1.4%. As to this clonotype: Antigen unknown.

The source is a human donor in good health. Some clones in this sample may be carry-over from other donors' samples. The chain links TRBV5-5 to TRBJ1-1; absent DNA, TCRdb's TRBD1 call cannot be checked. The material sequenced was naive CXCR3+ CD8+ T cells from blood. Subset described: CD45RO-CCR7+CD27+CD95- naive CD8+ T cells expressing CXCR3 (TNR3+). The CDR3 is CASSLIRGRYMNTEAFF.